This T cell receptor beta chain originates from a study of blood T cell repertoires in COVID-19. Germline V gives CDR1 LGHDT, CDR2 YNNKEL (reference sequence). CDR3 length: 15 residues. V trimming: 3 bases; J trimming: 3 bases; junction bases outside the gene matches: 5. In terms of age and location, participants ranged from roughly 18 to 90 years and lived in about two dozen US areas. The method was immunoSEQ multiplex PCR; TCRdb's version includes in-frame clones alone and lacks a portion of them. This repertoire shows 310,000 or so clones, 87% found once; its top ten account for approximately 9%. This clonotype was obtained from a woman aged 18-29 years who had recovered from COVID-19. The sample was PBMCs or T cells enriched from blood (not recorded which). The chain links TRBV3-1 (or the pseudogene TRBV3-2) to TRBJ2-5; 9 nucleotides line up with TRBD1. This CDR3 reads CASSHPGQGEETQYF. The CDR3 nucleotides are TGTGCCAGCAGCCACCCGGGACAGGGAGAAGAGACCCAGTACTTC.